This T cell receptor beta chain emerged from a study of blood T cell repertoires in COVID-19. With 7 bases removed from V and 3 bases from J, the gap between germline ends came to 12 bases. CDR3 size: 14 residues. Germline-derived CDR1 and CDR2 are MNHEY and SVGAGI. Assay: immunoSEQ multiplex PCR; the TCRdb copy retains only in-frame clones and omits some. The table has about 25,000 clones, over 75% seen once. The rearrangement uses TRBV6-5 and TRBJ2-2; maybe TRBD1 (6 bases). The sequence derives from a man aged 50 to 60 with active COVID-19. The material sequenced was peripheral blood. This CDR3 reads CASTLTGYTGELFF. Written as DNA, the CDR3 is TGTGCCAGCACCTTAACAGGGTACACCGGGGAGCTGTTTTTT.